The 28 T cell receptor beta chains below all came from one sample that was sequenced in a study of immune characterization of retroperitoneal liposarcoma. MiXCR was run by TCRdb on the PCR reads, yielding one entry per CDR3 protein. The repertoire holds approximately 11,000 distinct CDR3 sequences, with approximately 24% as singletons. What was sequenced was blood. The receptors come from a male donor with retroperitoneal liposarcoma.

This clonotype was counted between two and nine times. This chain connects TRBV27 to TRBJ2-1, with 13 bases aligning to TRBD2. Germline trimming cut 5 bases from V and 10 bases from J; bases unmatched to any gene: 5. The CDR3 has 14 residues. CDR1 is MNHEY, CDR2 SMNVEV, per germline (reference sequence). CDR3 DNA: TGTGCCAGCAGTACTAGCGGGGGGGCCTTGGAGCAGTTCTTC. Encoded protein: CASSTSGGALEQFF.

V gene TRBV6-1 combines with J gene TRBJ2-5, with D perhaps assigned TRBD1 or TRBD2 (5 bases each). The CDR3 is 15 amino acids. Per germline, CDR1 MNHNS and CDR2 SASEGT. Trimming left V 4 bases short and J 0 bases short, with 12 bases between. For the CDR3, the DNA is TGTGCCAGCAGTGTTTCGGGGACCTACCAAGAGACCCAGTACTTC. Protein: CASSVSGTYQETQYF.

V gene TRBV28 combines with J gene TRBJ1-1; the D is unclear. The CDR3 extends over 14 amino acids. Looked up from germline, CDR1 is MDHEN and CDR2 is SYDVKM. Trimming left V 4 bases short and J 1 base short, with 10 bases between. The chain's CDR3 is CASSSGRKNTEAFF. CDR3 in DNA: TGTGCCAGCAGTTCCGGGAGAAAGAACACTGAAGCTTTCTTT.

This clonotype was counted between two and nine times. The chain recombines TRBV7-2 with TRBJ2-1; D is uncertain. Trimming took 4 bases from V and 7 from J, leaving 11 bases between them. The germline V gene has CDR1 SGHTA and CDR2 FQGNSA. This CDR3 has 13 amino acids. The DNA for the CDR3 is TGTGCCAGCAGCTCCTCGATCGGGAATGAGCAGTTCTTC. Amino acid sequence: CASSSSIGNEQFF.

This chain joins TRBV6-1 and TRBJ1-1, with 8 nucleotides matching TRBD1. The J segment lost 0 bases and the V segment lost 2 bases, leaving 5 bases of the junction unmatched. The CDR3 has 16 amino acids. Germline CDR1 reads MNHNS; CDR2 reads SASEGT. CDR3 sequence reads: CASSERTGNMNTEAFF. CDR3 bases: TGTGCCAGCAGTGAAAGGACAGGGAACATGAACACTGAAGCTTTCTTT.

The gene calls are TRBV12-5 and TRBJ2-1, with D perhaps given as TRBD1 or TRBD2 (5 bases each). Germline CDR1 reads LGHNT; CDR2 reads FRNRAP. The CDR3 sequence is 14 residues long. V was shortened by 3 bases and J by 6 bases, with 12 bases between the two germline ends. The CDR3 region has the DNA TGTGCTAGTGGTTTTGGGGGATTGGTCAATGAGCAGTTCTTC. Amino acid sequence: CASGFGGLVNEQFF.

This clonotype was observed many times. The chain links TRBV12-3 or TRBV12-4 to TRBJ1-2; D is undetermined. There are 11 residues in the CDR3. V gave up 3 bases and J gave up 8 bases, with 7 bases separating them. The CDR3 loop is CASSFGHGYTF. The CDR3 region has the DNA TGTGCCAGCAGTTTTGGGCACGGCTACACCTTC.

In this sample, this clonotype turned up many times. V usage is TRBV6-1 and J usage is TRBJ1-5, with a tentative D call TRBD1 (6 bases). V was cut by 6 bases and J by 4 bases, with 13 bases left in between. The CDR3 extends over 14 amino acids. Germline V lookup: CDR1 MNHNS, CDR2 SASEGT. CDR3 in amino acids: CASSIDRSNQPQHF. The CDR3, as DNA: TGTGCCAGCAGCATCGACAGGAGTAATCAGCCCCAGCATTTT.

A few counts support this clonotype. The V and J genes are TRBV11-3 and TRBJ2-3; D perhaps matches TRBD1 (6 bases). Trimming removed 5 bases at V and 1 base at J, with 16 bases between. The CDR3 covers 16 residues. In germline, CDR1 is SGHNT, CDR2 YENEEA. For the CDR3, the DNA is TGTGCCAGCAGCCCAGCGCAGGGGCCCGGCACAGATACGCAGTATTTT. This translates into CASSPAQGPGTDTQYF.

The DNA of the CDR3 is TGTGCCAGCAGTTCCAGGGAGCCCTACGAGCAGTTCTTC. Translating it yields CASSSREPYEQFF. This chain links TRBV6-1 with TRBJ2-1, with D perhaps being TRBD1 or TRBD2 (5 bases each). V gave up 5 bases and J gave up 10 bases, with 15 bases separating them. The CDR3 loop spans 13 amino acids. Germline V gives CDR1 MNHNS, CDR2 SASEGT.

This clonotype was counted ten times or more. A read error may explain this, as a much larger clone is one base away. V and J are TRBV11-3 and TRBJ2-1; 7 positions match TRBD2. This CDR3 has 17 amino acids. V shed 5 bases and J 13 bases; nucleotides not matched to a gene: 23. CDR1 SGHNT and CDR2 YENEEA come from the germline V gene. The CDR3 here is CASSHLNRWLAEETQFF. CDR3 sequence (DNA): TGTGCCAGCAGCCACCTCAACCGGTGGCTAGCGGAAGAGACCCAGTTCTTC.

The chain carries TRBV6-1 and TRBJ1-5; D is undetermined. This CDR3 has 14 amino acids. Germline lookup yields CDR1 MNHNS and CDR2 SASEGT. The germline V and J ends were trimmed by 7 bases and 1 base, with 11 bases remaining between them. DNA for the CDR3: TGTGCCAGCAATCGGGATGTGAGCAATCAGCCCCAGCATTTT. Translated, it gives CASNRDVSNQPQHF.

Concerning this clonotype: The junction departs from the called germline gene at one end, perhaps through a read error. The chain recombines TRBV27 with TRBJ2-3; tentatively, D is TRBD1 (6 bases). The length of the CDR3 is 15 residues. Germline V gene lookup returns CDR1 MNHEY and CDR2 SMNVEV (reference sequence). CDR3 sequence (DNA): TGTGCCAGCAGTTTAGGGCAGGGGCCCACAGATACGCGGTATTTT. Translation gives CASSLGQGPTDTRYF.

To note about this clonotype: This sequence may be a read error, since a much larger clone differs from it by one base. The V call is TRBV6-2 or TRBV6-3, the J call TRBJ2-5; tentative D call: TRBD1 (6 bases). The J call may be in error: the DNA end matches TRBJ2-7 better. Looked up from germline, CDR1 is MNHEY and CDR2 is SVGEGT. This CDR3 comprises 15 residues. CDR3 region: CASREPGALSYEQYF. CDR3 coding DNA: TGTGCCAGCAGGGAACCAGGGGCCCTCTCCTACGAGCAGTACTTC.

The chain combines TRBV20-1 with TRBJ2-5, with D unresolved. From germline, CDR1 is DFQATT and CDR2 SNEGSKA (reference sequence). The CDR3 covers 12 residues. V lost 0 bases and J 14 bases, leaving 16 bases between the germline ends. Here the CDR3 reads CSARDVQYLSYF. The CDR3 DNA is TGCAGTGCTAGAGATGTACAGTACCTTTCCTACTTC.

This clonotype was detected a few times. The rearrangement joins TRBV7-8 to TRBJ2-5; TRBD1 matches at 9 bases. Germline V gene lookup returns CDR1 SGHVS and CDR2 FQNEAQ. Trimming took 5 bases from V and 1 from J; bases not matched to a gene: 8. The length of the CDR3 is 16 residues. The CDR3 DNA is TGTGCCAGCAGCCCATCAGGGGGACAGGGCCAAGAGACCCAGTACTTC. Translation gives CASSPSGGQGQETQYF.

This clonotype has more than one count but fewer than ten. The CDR3 is CASSSGLAGSYTGELFF. CDR3 in DNA: TGTGCCAGCAGTTCGGGACTAGCGGGGTCATACACCGGGGAGCTGTTTTTT. The rearrangement links TRBV6-1 to TRBJ2-2; 13 bases agree with TRBD2. V shed 5 bases and J 3 bases; nucleotides not matched to a gene: 6. This CDR3 is built from 17 residues. The germline V gene has CDR1 MNHNS and CDR2 SASEGT.

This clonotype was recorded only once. The CDR3 reads CAISAVSYNEQFF. CDR3 DNA: TGTGCCATCAGTGCGGTGAGCTACAATGAGCAGTTCTTC. The chain uses TRBV10-3 and TRBJ2-1; D uncertain. The CDR3 sequence is 13 residues long. CDR1 and CDR2 (germline): ENHRY, SYGVKD. The V and J ends lost 4 bases and 3 bases respectively, with 7 bases between them.

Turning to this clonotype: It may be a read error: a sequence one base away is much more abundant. The CDR3 region has the DNA TGTGCCAGCAATGAAGCGACCGACTATTACAATGAGCAGTTCTTC. This translates into CASNEATDYYNEQFF. The chain recombines TRBV6-1 with TRBJ2-1, with a weak D call TRBD2 (5 bases). The CDR3 has 15 residues. The germline CDR1 and CDR2 sequences are MNHNS and SASEGT.

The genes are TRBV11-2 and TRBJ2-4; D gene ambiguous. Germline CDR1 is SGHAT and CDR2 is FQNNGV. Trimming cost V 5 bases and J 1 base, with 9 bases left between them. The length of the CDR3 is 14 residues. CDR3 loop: CASSPEVAKNIQYF. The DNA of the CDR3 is TGTGCCAGCAGCCCCGAGGTCGCCAAAAACATTCAGTACTTC.

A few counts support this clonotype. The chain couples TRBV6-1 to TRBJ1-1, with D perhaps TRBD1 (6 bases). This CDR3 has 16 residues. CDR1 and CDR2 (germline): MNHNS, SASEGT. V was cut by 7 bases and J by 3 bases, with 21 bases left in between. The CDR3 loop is CASISPPGARDTEAFF. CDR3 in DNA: TGTGCCAGCATTTCCCCCCCAGGGGCGCGTGACACTGAAGCTTTCTTT.

The CDR3 protein is CATRGTEIDEQFF. CDR3 coding DNA: TGTGCCACCCGCGGGACAGAGATTGATGAGCAGTTCTTC. The V call is TRBV6-9, the J call TRBJ2-1; D is possibly TRBD1 (7 bases). The length of the CDR3 is 13 residues. Trimming cost V 10 bases and J 8 bases, with 18 bases left between them. From germline, CDR1 is MNHGY and CDR2 SVAAGI.

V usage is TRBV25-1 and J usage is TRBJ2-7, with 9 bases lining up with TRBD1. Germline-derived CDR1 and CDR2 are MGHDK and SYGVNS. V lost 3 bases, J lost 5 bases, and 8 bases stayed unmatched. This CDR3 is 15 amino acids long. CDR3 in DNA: TGTGCCAGCAGTGATCCGGGACAGGGTGCCCACGAGCAGTACTTC. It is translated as CASSDPGQGAHEQYF.

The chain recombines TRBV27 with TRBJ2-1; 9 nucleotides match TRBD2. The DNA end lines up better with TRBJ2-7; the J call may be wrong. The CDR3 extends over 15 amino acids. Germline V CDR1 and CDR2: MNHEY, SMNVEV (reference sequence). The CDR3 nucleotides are TGTGCCAGCAGTTTTCGGCGGGGGGGCCTCAACGAGCAGTACTTC. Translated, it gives CASSFRRGGLNEQYF.

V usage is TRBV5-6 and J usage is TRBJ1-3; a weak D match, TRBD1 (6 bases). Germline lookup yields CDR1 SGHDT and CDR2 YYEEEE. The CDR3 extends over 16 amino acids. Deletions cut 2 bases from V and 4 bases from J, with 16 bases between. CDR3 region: CASSFRSGARGNTIYF. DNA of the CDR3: TGTGCCAGCAGCTTCCGTTCGGGGGCGCGCGGAAACACCATATATTTT.

As DNA, the CDR3 is TGTGCCAGCAATAATCCAGCCTATAGCGGGAGGGCGAACACCGGGGAGCTGTTTTTT. It is translated as CASNNPAYSGRANTGELFF. V is TRBV6-1 and J is TRBJ2-2; 11 nucleotides line up with TRBD2. Per germline, CDR1 MNHNS and CDR2 SASEGT. V was clipped by 7 bases and J by 0 bases; unmatched bases: 13. The CDR3 loop spans 19 amino acids.

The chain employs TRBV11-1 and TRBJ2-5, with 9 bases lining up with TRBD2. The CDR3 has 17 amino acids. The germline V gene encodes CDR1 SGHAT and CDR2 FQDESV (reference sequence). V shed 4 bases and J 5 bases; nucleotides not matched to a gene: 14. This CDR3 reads CASSSGLAATLGETQYF. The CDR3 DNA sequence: TGTGCCAGCAGCTCGGGACTAGCAGCAACCCTAGGGGAGACCCAGTACTTC.

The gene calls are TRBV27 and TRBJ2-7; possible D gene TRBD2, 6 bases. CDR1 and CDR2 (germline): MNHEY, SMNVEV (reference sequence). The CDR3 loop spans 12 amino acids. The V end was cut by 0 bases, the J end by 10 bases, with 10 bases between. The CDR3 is CASSLSGSAQYF. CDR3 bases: TGTGCCAGCAGTTTATCCGGGAGTGCCCAGTACTTC.